This T cell receptor (beta chain) was documented in a study of T cells in Graves' hyperthyroidism and ophthalmopathy. About the research overall: Peripheral blood was taken when the disease was first diagnosed, before any treatment began.

Points from the study as a whole: With a median lead of approximately 6.4 months before onset, the model predicted ophthalmopathy. Blood also carried most thyroid clonotypes expanded above 0.001.

Those with hyperthyroidism were 18 to 65 years old, newly diagnosed, and ill for under 2 months. TCR beta CDR3 region amplification was performed from RNA transcripts. HTBI primers were the set used in a first-round RT-PCR of the TCR CDR3. One entry per CDR3 protein, called by TCRdb with MiXCR from the multiplex PCR reads. The data hold a few hundred thousand distinct CDR3 sequences, with approximately 13% observed a single time. Points on this clonotype: Its antigen is still unknown.

The receptor comes from a woman between 18 and 29 years old with Graves' hyperthyroidism. The sequenced sample was blood.

CDR3 residues: CASSVALAGSNEQFF. CDR3 nucleotides: TGTGCCAGTAGCGTGGCGCTAGCCGGTAGTAATGAGCAGTTCTTC. This chain connects TRBV19 to TRBJ2-1, with D tentatively TRBD2 (5 bases). With 6 bases removed from V and 7 bases from J, the gap between germline ends came to 19 bases. There are 15 residues in the CDR3. Germline assignment: CDR1 LNHDA and CDR2 SQIVND (reference sequence).